Listed here is a single TCR beta chain. The antigen remains unidentified. The record originates from a study of cytomegalovirus exposure and HLA in healthy donors. The CDR3 is 21 residues long. Per the germline V gene, CDR1 is SGHVS and CDR2 is FNYEAQ. V was clipped by 0 bases and J by 0 bases, with 24 bases between them. Whole-study findings and limits: There were some V segments, including TRBV6-2 and TRBV6-3, excluded as indistinguishable.

The PCR contained 60 Vbeta and 13 Jbeta primers. This table comes from immunoSEQ multiplex PCR, and its TCRdb copy is limited to in-frame clones, with some not included. The sample contains approximately 210,000 clones, over 80% of which appear only once. The source material was PBMCs. The V gene is TRBV7-6, the J gene TRBJ1-5; D unclear. The TCR comes from a woman aged 50 to 60 in good health and CMV-seropositive. The CDR3 coding sequence is TGTGCCAGCAGCTTAGCTCAGGCCCGCACCTGGGCTACGTATAGCAATCAGCCCCAGCATTTT. Protein: CASSLAQARTWATYSNQPQHF. Variable domain in full (rest from reference TRBV7-6 and TRBJ1-5): GAGVSQSPRYKVTKRGQDVALRCDPISGHVSLYWYRQALGQGPEFLTYFNYEAQQDKSGLPNDRFSAERPEGSISTLTIQRTEQRDSAMYRCASSLAQARTWATYSNQPQHFGDGTRLSIL.